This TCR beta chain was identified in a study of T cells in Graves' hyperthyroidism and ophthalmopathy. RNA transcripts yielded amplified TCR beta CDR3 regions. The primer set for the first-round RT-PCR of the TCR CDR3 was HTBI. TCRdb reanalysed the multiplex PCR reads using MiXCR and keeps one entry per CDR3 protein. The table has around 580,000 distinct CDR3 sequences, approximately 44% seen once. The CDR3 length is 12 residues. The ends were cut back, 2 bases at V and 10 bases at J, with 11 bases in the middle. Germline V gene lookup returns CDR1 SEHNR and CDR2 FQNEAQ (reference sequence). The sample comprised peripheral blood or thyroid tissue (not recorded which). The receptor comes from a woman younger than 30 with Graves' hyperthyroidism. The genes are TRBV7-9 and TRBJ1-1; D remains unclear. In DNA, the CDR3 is TGTGCCAGCAGCTTACTGAATGCCGGAGCTTTCTTT. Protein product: CASSLLNAGAFF.